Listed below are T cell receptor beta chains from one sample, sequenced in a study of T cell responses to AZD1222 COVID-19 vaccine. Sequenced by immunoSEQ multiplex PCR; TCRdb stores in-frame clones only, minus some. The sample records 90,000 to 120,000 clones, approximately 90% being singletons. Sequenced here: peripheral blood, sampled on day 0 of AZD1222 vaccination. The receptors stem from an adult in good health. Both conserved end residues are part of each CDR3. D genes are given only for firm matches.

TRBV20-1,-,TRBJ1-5,CSASPGPRNQPQHF
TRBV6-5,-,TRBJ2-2,CASKEGGRLTGELFF
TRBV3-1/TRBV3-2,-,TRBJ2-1,CASSQGTGIDEQFF
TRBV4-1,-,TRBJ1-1,CASSQGFSRTEAFF
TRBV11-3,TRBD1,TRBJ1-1,CASSQNSGGTEAFF
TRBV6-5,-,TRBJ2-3,CASSYRGEGADTQYF
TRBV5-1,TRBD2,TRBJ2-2,CASHTTSGGNTGELFF
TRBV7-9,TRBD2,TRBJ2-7,CASSPLAGASYEQYF
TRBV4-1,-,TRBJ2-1,CASSQKTGGSYNEQFF
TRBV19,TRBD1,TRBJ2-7,CASRGQGTRYEQYF
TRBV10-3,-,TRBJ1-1,CATTPGKGAEAFF
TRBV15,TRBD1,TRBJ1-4,CATSSRAGQGDEKLFF
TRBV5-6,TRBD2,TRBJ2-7,CASSFLQLAGSEQYF
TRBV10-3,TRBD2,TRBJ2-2,CAIKSAGETGELFF
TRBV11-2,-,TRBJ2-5,CASSLDQNRVETQYF
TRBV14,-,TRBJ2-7,CASSPGPGAYEQYF
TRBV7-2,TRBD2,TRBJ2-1,CASSLRLAPYNEQFF
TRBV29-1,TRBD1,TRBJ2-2,CSVADRVNTGELFF
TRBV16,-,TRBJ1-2,CASTPGETYGYTF
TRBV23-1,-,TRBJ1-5,CASSQPLRSNQPQHF
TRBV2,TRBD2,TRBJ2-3,CASSDLGLANTDTQYF
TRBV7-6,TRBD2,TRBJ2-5,CASSGLAGGIQETQYF
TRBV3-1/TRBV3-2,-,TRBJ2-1,CASSQLLANNEQFF